The next 24 T cell receptor beta chains were all read from a single sample in a study of Ad26.COV2.S vaccination and SARS-CoV-2 variants. Noted treatment: around 19 received Ad26.COV2.S at low or high dose, single or two shots; several received placebo; per-sample allocation not given. Samples analyzed were those drawn on day 63 after the first vaccine or placebo injection. Profiled with immunoSEQ multiplex PCR; TCRdb holds only in-frame clones, not every one. The sample has some 250,000 clones, 70% to 90% seen once; the top ten hold around a tenth. The sample here was peripheral blood, taken in a trial of Ad26.COV2.S vaccine versus placebo. These receptor sequences come from a person aged 18-65 years who received the Ad26.COV2.S COVID-19 vaccine or a placebo.

This chain connects TRBV3-1 (or the pseudogene TRBV3-2) to TRBJ2-1; D is unclear. V lost 3 bases and J 7 bases, leaving 10 bases between the germline ends. The CDR3 contains 13 residues. Germline assignment: CDR1 LGHDT and CDR2 YNNKEL (reference sequence). CDR3 nucleotide sequence: TGTGCCAGCAGCCAGGTTCAGCAAAATGAGCAGTTCTTC. It codes for CASSQVQQNEQFF.

The chain has TRBV4-2 and TRBJ2-1; D is undetermined. CDR1 and CDR2 (germline): LGHNA, YNFKEQ. The V gene lost 0 bases and the J gene lost 4 bases, with 10 bases spanning the gap. There are 15 residues in the CDR3. CDR3: CASSQEGPPYNEQFF. The DNA for the CDR3 is TGTGCCAGCAGCCAAGAAGGTCCTCCTTACAATGAGCAGTTCTTC.

The V and J genes are TRBV15 and TRBJ2-5, with 9 positions matching TRBD1. V trimming: 1 base; J trimming: 7 bases; junction bases outside the gene matches: 10. This CDR3 contains 16 residues. From germline, CDR1 is LNHNV and CDR2 YYDKDF (reference sequence). CDR3 protein: CATSRAGTGTTGTQYF. The CDR3 nucleotides are TGTGCCACCAGCAGAGCCGGGACAGGGACCACGGGGACCCAGTACTTC. Looking up the rest from reference TRBV15 and TRBJ2-5 gives the full variable domain: DAMVIQNPRYQVTQFGKPVTLSCSQTLNHNVMYWYQQKSSQAPKLLFHYYDKDFNNEADTPDNFQSRRPNTSFCFLDIRSPGLGDTAMYLCATSRAGTGTTGTQYFGPGTRLLVL.

This chain joins TRBV7-2 and TRBJ2-3; 7 nucleotides match TRBD2. V lost 6 bases to trimming and J lost 5 bases; unmatched junction nucleotides: 11. CDR1 and CDR2 (germline): SGHTA, FQGNSA. This CDR3 has 15 amino acids. This CDR3 reads CASSSPGGSQDTQYF. The DNA of the CDR3 is TGTGCCAGCAGTTCCCCTGGCGGGAGCCAAGATACGCAGTATTTT.

V and J are TRBV9 and TRBJ1-3; no reliable D call. Per germline, CDR1 SGDLS and CDR2 YYNGEE. This CDR3 is built from 17 residues. Trimming removed 1 base from V and 0 bases from J, with 14 bases in between. The CDR3 here is CASSVSPTTSSGNTIYF. In DNA form, the CDR3 reads TGTGCCAGCAGCGTAAGTCCGACCACGAGCTCTGGAAACACCATATATTTT.

The V call is TRBV7-9, the J call TRBJ2-3, with D unresolved. CDR1 and CDR2 (germline): SEHNR, FQNEAQ (reference sequence). V dropped 4 bases and J dropped 2 bases, with 7 bases sitting between them. The CDR3 consists of 13 residues. The CDR3 protein is CASSYTHTDTQYF. The CDR3 DNA follows: TGTGCCAGCAGCTATACCCACACAGATACGCAGTATTTT.

This clone was observed a few times. The V gene is TRBV7-9, the J gene TRBJ2-7; 11 nucleotides agree with TRBD1. This CDR3 has 13 amino acids. Germline-derived CDR1 and CDR2 are SEHNR and FQNEAQ (reference sequence). Losses at the gene ends were 7 bases for V and 6 bases for J; bases not matched to a gene: 5. For the CDR3, the DNA is TGTGCCAGCATGGACAGGGGGCTTGGCGAGCAGTACTTC. It is translated as CASMDRGLGEQYF.

This clone has only one observation. J is TRBJ2-7 and V is TRBV7-2, with D possibly being TRBD1 (6 bases). With 3 bases removed from V and 2 bases from J, the gap between germline ends came to 11 bases. CDR1 is SGHTA and CDR2 is FQGNSA in the germline V gene. The CDR3 runs to 14 residues. The CDR3 nucleotides are TGTGCCAGCAGCTTCCTAGGACAGACCTACGAGCAGTACTTC. Protein sequence: CASSFLGQTYEQYF. The variable domain in full, completed from reference TRBV7-2 and TRBJ2-7, reads GAGVSQSPSNKVTEKGKDVELRCDPISGHTALYWYRQSLGQGLEFLIYFQGNSAPDKSGLPSDRFSAERTGGSVSTLTIQRTQQEDSAVYLCASSFLGQTYEQYFGPGTRLTVT.

The chain links TRBV4-2 to TRBJ2-1; 13 nucleotides match TRBD2. CDR1 LGHNA and CDR2 YNFKEQ come from the germline V gene. Losses at the gene ends were 4 bases for V and 1 base for J; bases not matched to a gene: 1. The length of the CDR3 is 16 residues. The CDR3 reads CASSRTSGGSYNEQFF. For the CDR3, the DNA is TGTGCCAGCAGCCGGACTAGCGGGGGTTCCTACAATGAGCAGTTCTTC.

This chain's CDR3 is CASSFVGREQETQYF. The CDR3 coding sequence is TGTGCCAGCAGCTTCGTTGGGCGGGAACAAGAGACCCAGTACTTC. The gene calls are TRBV5-4 and TRBJ2-5; the D gene is possibly TRBD2 (6 bases). Germline assignment: CDR1 SGHNT and CDR2 YYREEE (reference sequence). The CDR3 runs to 15 residues. V was cut by 2 bases and J by 2 bases, with 13 bases left in between.

The rearrangement links TRBV6-1 to TRBJ2-2, with TRBD2 matching 9 bases. V lost 4 bases, J lost 6 bases, and 18 bases stayed unmatched. Looked up from germline, CDR1 is MNHNS and CDR2 is SASEGT. The CDR3 runs to 19 residues. CDR3 protein: CASSAVTGTSYFVAGELFF. The CDR3 region has the DNA TGTGCCAGCAGTGCGGTGACCGGGACTAGCTATTTCGTGGCCGGGGAGCTGTTTTTT.

This clone has just a few counts. The chain employs TRBV7-6 and TRBJ2-3; tentatively, D is TRBD2 (6 bases). The CDR3 sequence is 15 residues long. The germline V gene encodes CDR1 SGHVS and CDR2 FNYEAQ. V was pared by 2 bases and J by 6 bases, with 15 bases between. The CDR3 DNA is TGTGCCAGCAGCTTATTTGGCGGGACTTCTGATACGCAGTATTTT. Translated, it gives CASSLFGGTSDTQYF.

The genes are TRBV10-1 and TRBJ1-1; 10 bases align to TRBD1. This CDR3 spans 18 amino acids. Germline assignment: CDR1 WNHNN and CDR2 SYGVQD (reference sequence). The V segment lost 2 bases and the J segment 5 bases; nucleotides outside the gene matches: 14. DNA of the CDR3: TGCGCCAGCAGTGAGCCGCGACAGGGGGCGCGAGTTGGGACTGAAGCTTTCTTT. It yields the protein CASSEPRQGARVGTEAFF.

The rearrangement uses TRBV28 and TRBJ1-1; D is perhaps TRBD1 (5 bases). The germline V gene encodes CDR1 MDHEN and CDR2 SYDVKM. V lost 4 bases and J 5 bases, leaving 11 bases between the germline ends. The CDR3 runs 13 residues. In DNA, the CDR3 is TGTGCCAGCAGTTCCCCGGGGGGAACTGAAGCTTTCTTT. Translation: CASSSPGGTEAFF.

Only one count was recorded for this clone. In DNA, the CDR3 is TGTGCCTGGAGTGCCGGGACAGACTATCAGCCCCAGCATTTT. It yields the protein CAWSAGTDYQPQHF. The V and J genes are TRBV30 and TRBJ1-5; 7 nucleotides match TRBD1. With 1 base clipped from V and 5 bases from J, the junction kept 5 bases outside the gene matches. The CDR3 totals 14 residues. Germline V gene data show CDR1 as GTSNPN and CDR2 as SVGIG (reference sequence).

The V gene is TRBV7-2, the J gene TRBJ2-7, with 8 bases that match TRBD2. The CDR3 has 15 amino acids. The V gene's germline CDR1 is SGHTA and CDR2 FQGNSA. V lost 1 base, J lost 0 bases, and 2 bases stayed unmatched. In nucleotides, the CDR3 is TGTGCCAGCAGCTTAGAACTAGCGGCCTCCTACGAGCAGTACTTC. Translated, it gives CASSLELAASYEQYF.

This rearrangement joins TRBV9 to TRBJ2-1, with 9 bases that match TRBD2. With 0 bases clipped from V and 10 bases from J, the junction kept 11 bases outside the gene matches. Germline lookup yields CDR1 SGDLS and CDR2 YYNGEE. CDR3 size: 16 residues. CDR3 sequence reads: CASSVGSGLALGEQFF. CDR3 nucleotides: TGTGCCAGCAGCGTAGGATCGGGACTAGCTCTAGGGGAGCAGTTCTTC.

This clone was seen a few times. The gene calls are TRBV7-3 and TRBJ2-5, with a possible D match to TRBD2 (5 bases). V was pared by 1 base and J by 4 bases, with 7 bases between. Per germline, CDR1 SGHTA and CDR2 FQGTGA. The CDR3 has 13 amino acids. Here the CDR3 reads CASSLSRGETQYF. The CDR3 region has the DNA TGTGCCAGCAGCTTAAGCCGGGGAGAGACCCAGTACTTC.

This clone was seen only once. In nucleotides, the CDR3 is TGTGCCTGGAGTGTACCAATCCTAGTATACGAGCAGTACTTC. Protein sequence: CAWSVPILVYEQYF. The genes are TRBV30 and TRBJ2-7; D uncertain. The CDR3 is made up of 14 amino acids. The germline CDR1 and CDR2 sequences are GTSNPN and SVGIG (reference sequence). Trimming removed 0 bases from V and 4 bases from J, with 13 bases in between.

This clone was observed a handful of times. The J gene is TRBJ1-5, the V gene TRBV6-2 or TRBV6-3, with 10 bases that match TRBD1. Trimming cost V 5 bases and J 2 bases; bases outside gene matches: 9. From germline, CDR1 is MNHEY and CDR2 SVGEGT. The CDR3 length is 17 residues. The CDR3 loop reads CASSQGQGVSGNQPQHF. CDR3 coding DNA: TGTGCCAGCAGTCAAGGACAGGGGGTCAGCGGCAATCAGCCCCAGCATTTT.

J is TRBJ1-2 and V is TRBV29-1; maybe TRBD1 (5 bases). Trimming took 6 bases from V and 5 from J, leaving 10 bases between them. The germline V gene encodes CDR1 SQVTM and CDR2 ANQGSEA. The CDR3 covers 11 residues. DNA of the CDR3: TGCAGCGTAGGACATCGGTATGGCTACACCTTC. It specifies CSVGHRYGYTF.

The rearrangement joins TRBV5-1 to TRBJ2-7, with a weak D call TRBD2 (6 bases). Germline V gene sequence: CDR1 SGHRS, CDR2 YFSETQ. V lost 5 bases, J lost 0 bases, and 15 bases lay in between. This CDR3 region has 15 residues. CDR3 sequence (DNA): TGCGCCAGCAGAAGGGACTTCCCGAGCTCCTACGAGCAGTACTTC. Translation: CASRRDFPSSYEQYF.

This clone appeared once. J is TRBJ2-5 and V is TRBV7-8; 9 positions match TRBD1. Germline CDR1 SGHVS, CDR2 FQNEAQ. CDR3 size: 16 residues. Germline trimming cut 4 bases from V and 2 bases from J; bases unmatched to any gene: 8. Here the CDR3 DNA reads TGTGCCAGCAGCTCCATAACCGGGACAGGGCAAGAGACCCAGTACTTC. Translated, it gives CASSSITGTGQETQYF.

V usage is TRBV15 and J usage is TRBJ1-2; D is undetermined. V was clipped by 4 bases and J by 2 bases, with 14 bases between them. Germline-derived CDR1 and CDR2 are LNHNV and YYDKDF (reference sequence). The CDR3 runs to 15 residues. The CDR3 reads CATSTSTVSNYGYTF. In nucleotides, the CDR3 is TGTGCCACCAGCACTTCTACAGTATCGAACTATGGCTACACCTTC.